The 7 T cell receptor beta chains reported below all come from one sample, sequenced in a study of early T cells in non-severe SARS-CoV-2 infection. One entry per CDR3 protein results from TCRdb running MiXCR on the 5' RACE reads. The sample has tens of thousands of distinct CDR3 sequences, roughly 5.1% seen once. Sequences were obtained from whole blood. Receptors were obtained from an adult who was a healthcare worker with PCR-confirmed SARS-CoV-2 infection or an uninfected control (not recorded which).

This clonotype was seen a handful of times. CDR3 DNA: TGCAGTGCTAGGTCCCCACCGACTAGCGGGAGGGCGGCCCAGTACTTC. Translation gives CSARSPPTSGRAAQYF. The chain carries TRBV20-1 and TRBJ2-5, with 14 nucleotides matching TRBD2. The V gene's germline CDR1 is DFQATT and CDR2 SNEGSKA (reference sequence). The CDR3 spans 16 residues. V was clipped by 3 bases and J by 9 bases; unmatched bases: 12.

This clonotype was counted between two and nine times. The chain joins TRBV4-2 to TRBJ2-1; TRBD2 matches 14 bases. Germline CDR1 reads LGHNA; CDR2 reads YNFKEQ. This CDR3 has 16 amino acids. V lost 4 bases, J lost 8 bases, and 7 bases stayed unmatched. The CDR3 protein is CASSPRLAGGPDEQFF. As DNA, the CDR3 is TGTGCCAGCAGCCCCAGACTAGCGGGAGGGCCCGATGAGCAGTTCTTC.

This clonotype was recorded many times. The chain carries TRBV19 and TRBJ2-1; tentatively, D is TRBD1 (5 bases). The CDR3 is made up of 17 amino acids. The germline V gene has CDR1 LNHDA and CDR2 SQIVND (reference sequence). V dropped 4 bases and J dropped 5 bases, with 21 bases sitting between them. This chain's CDR3 is CASSTNPGQGLDNEQFF. DNA for the CDR3: TGTGCCAGTAGTACAAACCCAGGTCAGGGATTAGACAATGAGCAGTTCTTC.

To note about this clonotype: A junction boundary mismatches the germline segment, possibly from a read error. The rearrangement links TRBV4-3 to TRBJ2-7, with 14 bases that match TRBD2. Germline CDR1 LGHNA, CDR2 YSLEER. The CDR3 is made up of 15 amino acids. This CDR3 is CASSRGLAGAQELYF. CDR3 DNA: TGCGCCAGCAGCCGGGGACTAGCGGGGGCCCAGGAGCTGTACTTC.

This clonotype was counted between two and nine times. The chain combines TRBV20-1 with TRBJ2-1; 9 nucleotides agree with TRBD2. V lost 6 bases to trimming and J lost 0 bases; unmatched junction nucleotides: 3. CDR1 and CDR2 from the germline V gene are DFQATT and SNEGSKA (reference sequence). This CDR3 contains 14 residues. The CDR3 reads CSAISGGSYNEQFF. The CDR3, as DNA: TGCAGTGCGATTAGCGGGGGCTCCTACAATGAGCAGTTCTTC.

In this sample, this clonotype turned up a few times. The J gene is TRBJ2-7, the V gene TRBV20-1; 8 nucleotides line up with TRBD1. Germline V gene sequence: CDR1 DFQATT, CDR2 SNEGSKA (reference sequence). The CDR3 has 15 amino acids. The V and J ends lost 1 base and 0 bases, in that order; junction bases with no gene match: 5. CDR3 nucleotide sequence: TGCAGTGCTAGAGCAGGGGGCGAATCCTCCTACGAGCAGTACTTC. Its translation is CSARAGGESSYEQYF.

This clonotype showed up many times. V usage is TRBV5-1 and J usage is TRBJ2-7; D might be TRBD1 (5 bases). V lost 0 bases, J lost 3 bases, and 10 bases lay in between. The CDR3 spans 14 residues. The germline CDR1 and CDR2 sequences are SGHRS and YFSETQ. The CDR3 DNA reads TGCGCCAGCAGCTTGGACGCCAGGGACTACGAGCAGTACTTC. Translated: CASSLDARDYEQYF. The whole variable domain, remainder taken from reference TRBV5-1 and TRBJ2-7, is KAGVTQTPRYLIKTRGQQVTLSCSPISGHRSVSWYQQTPGQGLQFLFEYFSETQRNKGNFPGRFSGRQFSNSRSEMNVSTLELGDSALYLCASSLDARDYEQYFGPGTRLTVT.